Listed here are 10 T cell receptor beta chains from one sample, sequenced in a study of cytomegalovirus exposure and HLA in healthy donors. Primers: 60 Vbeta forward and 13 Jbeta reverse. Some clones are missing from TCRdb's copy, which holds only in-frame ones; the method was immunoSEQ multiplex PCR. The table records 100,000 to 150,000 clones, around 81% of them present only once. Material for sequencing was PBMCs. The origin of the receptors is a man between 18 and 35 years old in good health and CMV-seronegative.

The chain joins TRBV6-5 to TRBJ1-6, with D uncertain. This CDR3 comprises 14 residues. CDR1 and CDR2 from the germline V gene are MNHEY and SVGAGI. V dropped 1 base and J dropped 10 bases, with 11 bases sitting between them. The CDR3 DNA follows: TGTGCCAGCAGTTACTTGGGTCCGGGGTCACCCCTCCACTTT. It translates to CASSYLGPGSPLHF.

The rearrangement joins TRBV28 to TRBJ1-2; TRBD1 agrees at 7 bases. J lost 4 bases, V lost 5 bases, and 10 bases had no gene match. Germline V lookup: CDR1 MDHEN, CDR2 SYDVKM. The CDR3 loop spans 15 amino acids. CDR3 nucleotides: TGTGCCAGCAGTCCAAGGGGGCAGGGCCCCTATGGCTACACCTTC. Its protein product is CASSPRGQGPYGYTF.

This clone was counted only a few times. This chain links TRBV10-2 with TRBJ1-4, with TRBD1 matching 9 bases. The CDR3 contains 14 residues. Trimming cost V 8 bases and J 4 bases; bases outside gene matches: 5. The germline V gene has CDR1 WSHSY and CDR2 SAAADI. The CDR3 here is CASLGQGINEKLFF. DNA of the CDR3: TGCGCCAGCTTGGGACAGGGCATTAATGAAAAACTGTTTTTT.

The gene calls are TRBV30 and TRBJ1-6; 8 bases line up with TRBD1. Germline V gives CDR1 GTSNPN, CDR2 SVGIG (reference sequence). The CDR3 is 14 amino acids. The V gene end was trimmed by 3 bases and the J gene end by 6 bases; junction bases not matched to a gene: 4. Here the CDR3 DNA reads TGTGCCTGGAGCGTAGACAGGGGTAATTCACCCCTCCACTTT. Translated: CAWSVDRGNSPLHF.

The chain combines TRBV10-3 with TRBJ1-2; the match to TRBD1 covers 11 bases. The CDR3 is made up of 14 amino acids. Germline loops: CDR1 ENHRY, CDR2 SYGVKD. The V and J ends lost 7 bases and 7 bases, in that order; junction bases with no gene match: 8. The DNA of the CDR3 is TGTGCCATCACCGGGACAGGGGGTTCGGCTGGCTACACCTTC. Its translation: CAITGTGGSAGYTF.

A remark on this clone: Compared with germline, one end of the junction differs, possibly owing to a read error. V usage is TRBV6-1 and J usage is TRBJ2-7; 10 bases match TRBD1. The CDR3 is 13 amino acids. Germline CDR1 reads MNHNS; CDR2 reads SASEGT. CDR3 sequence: CAGSGQGGYEQYF. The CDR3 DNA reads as TGTGCCGGCAGCGGACAGGGGGGCTACGAGCAGTACTTC.

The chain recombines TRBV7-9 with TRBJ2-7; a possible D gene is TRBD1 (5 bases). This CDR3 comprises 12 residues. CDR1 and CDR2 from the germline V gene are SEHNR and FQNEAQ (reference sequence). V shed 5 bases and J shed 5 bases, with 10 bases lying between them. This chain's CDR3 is CASSPGIDEQYF. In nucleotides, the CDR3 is TGTGCCAGCAGCCCAGGGATAGACGAGCAGTACTTC.

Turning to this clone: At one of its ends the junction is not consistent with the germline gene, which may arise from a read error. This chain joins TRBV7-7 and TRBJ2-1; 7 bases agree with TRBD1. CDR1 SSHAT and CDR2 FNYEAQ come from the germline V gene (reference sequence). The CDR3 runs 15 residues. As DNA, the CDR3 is TGTGCTAGCAGCCGACAGGGCAGCTCCTACAATGAGCAGTTCTTC. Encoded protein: CASSRQGSSYNEQFF.

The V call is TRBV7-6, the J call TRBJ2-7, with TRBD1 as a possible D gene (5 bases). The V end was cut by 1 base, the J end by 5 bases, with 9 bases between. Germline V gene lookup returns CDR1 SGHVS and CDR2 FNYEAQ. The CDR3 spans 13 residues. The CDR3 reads CASSLGQGDEQYF. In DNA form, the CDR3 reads TGTGCCAGCAGCTTAGGTCAGGGCGACGAGCAGTACTTC.

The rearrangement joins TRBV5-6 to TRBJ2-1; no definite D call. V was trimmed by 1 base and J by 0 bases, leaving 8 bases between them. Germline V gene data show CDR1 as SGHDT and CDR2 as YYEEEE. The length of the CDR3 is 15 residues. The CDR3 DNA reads TGTGCCAGCAGCTTGTTCGGTAGCTCCTACAATGAGCAGTTCTTC. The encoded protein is CASSLFGSSYNEQFF.